These 27 T cell receptor beta chains share one sample of origin, sequenced in a study of blood T cell repertoires in COVID-19. This table comes from immunoSEQ multiplex PCR, and its TCRdb copy is limited to in-frame clones, with some not included. The repertoire holds 100,000 to 150,000 clones, with 70% to 80% as singletons. The sequencing sample was made of peripheral blood. Receptor source: a human donor in a cohort sampled during active COVID-19.

The chain recombines TRBV2 with TRBJ2-3; 7 bases match TRBD2. CDR3 length: 13 residues. CDR1 and CDR2 (germline): SNHLY, FYNNEI. After removal of 4 bases from V and 4 bases from J, the junction contained 2 bases not matched to a gene. The CDR3 nucleotides read TGTGCCAGCAGTGGGACTAGACCAGATACGCAGTATTTT. Its translation: CASSGTRPDTQYF. The full variable domain, with the rest looked up from reference TRBV2 and TRBJ2-3, is EPEVTQTPSHQVTQMGQEVILRCVPISNHLYFYWYRQILGQKVEFLVSFYNNEISEKSEIFDDQFSVERPDGSNFTLKIRSTKLEDSAMYFCASSGTRPDTQYFGPGTRLTVL.

The V and J genes are TRBV19 and TRBJ2-2, with 9 bases matching TRBD1. Germline V gene sequence: CDR1 LNHDA, CDR2 SQIVND (reference sequence). The CDR3 covers 15 residues. Trimming took 4 bases from V and 4 from J; bases not matched to a gene: 4. In DNA, the CDR3 is TGTGCCAGTAGTAGCACGGGACAGGGCACCGGGGAGCTGTTTTTT. Translation: CASSSTGQGTGELFF.

The V and J genes are TRBV18 and TRBJ2-7; D is undetermined. This CDR3 has 14 amino acids. Germline V gives CDR1 KGHSH, CDR2 LQKENI. Deletions cut 2 bases from V and 5 bases from J, with 13 bases between. The CDR3, as DNA: TGTGCCAGCTCACCAGAATACGGTGCCCACGAGCAGTACTTC. It is translated as CASSPEYGAHEQYF.

This rearrangement joins TRBV19 to TRBJ2-7; D gene uncertain. Germline lookup yields CDR1 LNHDA and CDR2 SQIVND (reference sequence). The CDR3 extends over 11 amino acids. V was trimmed by 6 bases and J by 2 bases, leaving 5 bases between them. CDR3 in DNA: TGTGCCAGTAGCCTAGCCTACGAGCAGTACTTC. Translation: CASSLAYEQYF.

This rearrangement joins TRBV18 to TRBJ2-1; 11 nucleotides line up with TRBD2. J was trimmed by 5 bases and V by 3 bases; bases with no gene match: 3. CDR3 length equals 15 residues. The germline V gene has CDR1 KGHSH and CDR2 LQKENI. The DNA for the CDR3 is TGTGCCAGCTCACCCTCGGGACTAGCGGACAATGAGCAGTTCTTC. Translated, it gives CASSPSGLADNEQFF.

This clone was observed a few times. V gene TRBV10-2 combines with J gene TRBJ2-2, with a tentative D call TRBD2 (6 bases). Germline values: CDR1 WSHSY, CDR2 SAAADI. This CDR3 is built from 14 residues. V was shortened by 7 bases and J by 7 bases, with 16 bases between the two germline ends. The DNA for the CDR3 is TGCGCCAGCACCCTGCGGGGATCCAGCGGGGAGCTGTTTTTT. The encoded protein is CASTLRGSSGELFF.

The rearrangement uses TRBV29-1 and TRBJ1-2, with TRBD1 as a possible D gene (5 bases). Deletions cut 7 bases from V and 3 bases from J, with 15 bases between. Germline-derived CDR1 and CDR2 are SQVTM and ANQGSEA. This CDR3 has 13 residues. The CDR3 DNA follows: TGCAGCGCCGGGGGTCAGGGTGACTATGGCTACACCTTC. Protein sequence: CSAGGQGDYGYTF.

The V and J genes are TRBV6-1 and TRBJ1-2; 9 bases are a match to TRBD1. CDR1 is MNHNS, CDR2 SASEGT, per germline. V shed 2 bases, J shed 4 bases, and the junction held 14 bases outside the gene matches. This CDR3 has 18 amino acids. The CDR3 loop reads CASSESGTGFGVGYGYTF. CDR3 nucleotides: TGTGCCAGCAGTGAATCCGGGACAGGGTTCGGTGTTGGCTATGGCTACACCTTC.

This clone was detected a few times. The CDR3 DNA reads as TGTGCCAGCAGCCCCGGACTGATCTCCTACGAGCAGTACTTC. Translation gives CASSPGLISYEQYF. The rearrangement links TRBV7-9 to TRBJ2-7; D might be TRBD2 (5 bases). V lost 5 bases and J lost 0, with 11 bases in between. Germline assignment: CDR1 SEHNR and CDR2 FQNEAQ (reference sequence). This CDR3 comprises 14 residues.

J is TRBJ2-1 and V is TRBV4-3; D ambiguous. The germline V and J ends were trimmed by 4 bases and 2 bases, with 15 bases remaining between them. CDR1 and CDR2 from the germline V gene are LGHNA and YSLEER. This CDR3 comprises 16 residues. CDR3 sequence: CASSPRLSAPYNEQFF. The CDR3 DNA reads as TGCGCCAGCAGCCCCAGACTTTCGGCACCCTACAATGAGCAGTTCTTC.

A single count supports this clone. The gene calls are TRBV14 and TRBJ2-2, with 8 bases lining up with TRBD1. Trimming took 4 bases from V and 3 from J; bases not matched to a gene: 4. The CDR3 length is 15 residues. CDR1 is SGHDN, CDR2 FVKESK, per germline. The CDR3 nucleotides are TGTGCCAGCAGCCGTCGACAGGGGTACACCGGGGAGCTGTTTTTT. It yields the protein CASSRRQGYTGELFF.

The chain employs TRBV4-3 and TRBJ2-5; TRBD1 aligns across 8 bases. CDR1 LGHNA and CDR2 YSLEER come from the germline V gene. The junction had 8 bases not matched to a gene; V was cut back by 1 base and J by 4 bases. This CDR3 spans 16 amino acids. The CDR3 bases are TGCGCCAGCAGCCAAGTTGCTGGACAGGGTGGAGAGACCCAGTACTTC. Its protein is CASSQVAGQGGETQYF.

J is TRBJ2-7 and V is TRBV28; 9 bases are a match to TRBD1. Germline CDR1 MDHEN, CDR2 SYDVKM. V was clipped by 3 bases and J by 4 bases; unmatched bases: 4. CDR3 size: 14 residues. In DNA form, the CDR3 reads TGTGCCAGCAGTTTCCGGGACAGGGTTTACGAGCAGTACTTC. Amino acid sequence: CASSFRDRVYEQYF.

This clone has a handful of counts. The chain employs TRBV11-2 and TRBJ1-1; 10 bases match TRBD1. V was pared by 5 bases and J by 3 bases, with 6 bases of the junction left unmatched. CDR1 and CDR2 from the germline V gene are SGHAT and FQNNGV. This CDR3 has 15 amino acids. The CDR3 DNA follows: TGTGCCAGCAGCCCTCGACAGGGGGCGGACACTGAAGCTTTCTTT. Residues: CASSPRQGADTEAFF. Variable domain in full (rest from reference TRBV11-2 and TRBJ1-1): EAGVAQSPRYKIIEKRQSVAFWCNPISGHATLYWYQQILGQGPKLLIQFQNNGVVDDSQLPKDRFSAERLKGVDSTLKIQPAKLEDSAVYLCASSPRQGADTEAFFGQGTRLTVV.

V usage is TRBV5-5 and J usage is TRBJ1-2; D is undetermined. Germline V gene lookup returns CDR1 SGHKS and CDR2 YYEKEE (reference sequence). V was clipped by 0 bases and J by 4 bases, with 7 bases between them. This CDR3 comprises 13 residues. The CDR3 nucleotides read TGTGCCAGCAGCTTGGCCTACAGCTATGGCTACACCTTC. This codes for CASSLAYSYGYTF. The full variable domain, with the rest looked up from reference TRBV5-5 and TRBJ1-2, is DAGVTQSPTHLIKTRGQQVTLRCSPISGHKSVSWYQQVLGQGPQFIFQYYEKEERGRGNFPDRFSARQFPNYSSELNVNALLLGDSALYLCASSLAYSYGYTFGSGTRLTVV.

This chain uses TRBV7-2 with TRBJ2-7; TRBD2 agrees at 7 bases. The CDR3 is 14 amino acids. J gave up 4 bases and V 5 bases, and 8 bases lay outside the gene matches. Germline V gene sequence: CDR1 SGHTA, CDR2 FQGNSA. This CDR3 is CASSPGLGLYEQYF. CDR3 nucleotide sequence: TGTGCCAGCAGCCCCGGACTAGGACTATACGAGCAGTACTTC.

The genes are TRBV9 and TRBJ2-1; 8 bases line up with TRBD1. Trimming removed 4 bases from V and 9 bases from J; junction bases left unmatched: 12. This CDR3 is 15 amino acids long. Germline V lookup: CDR1 SGDLS, CDR2 YYNGEE. The DNA for the CDR3 is TGTGCCAGCAGCCCATCTGGACAGGGCTTTACTGAGCAGTTCTTC. Amino acids: CASSPSGQGFTEQFF.

V is TRBV7-3 and J is TRBJ2-5; the D gene is possibly TRBD1 (5 bases). The CDR3 has 13 residues. Germline-derived CDR1 and CDR2 are SGHTA and FQGTGA. Between the trimmed V and J ends, which lost 0 bases and 9 bases, there was a span of 11 bases. Here the CDR3 reads CASSLTGAGAQYF. CDR3 DNA sequence: TGTGCCAGCAGCTTAACAGGGGCAGGCGCCCAGTACTTC. The whole variable domain, remainder taken from reference TRBV7-3 and TRBJ2-5, is GAGVSQTPSNKVTEKGKYVELRCDPISGHTALYWYRQSLGQGPEFLIYFQGTGAADDSGLPNDRFFAVRPEGSVSTLKIQRTERGDSAVYLCASSLTGAGAQYFGPGTRLLVL.

V usage is TRBV25-1 and J usage is TRBJ2-7, with D possibly being TRBD2 (5 bases). The CDR3 has 14 amino acids. From germline, CDR1 is MGHDK and CDR2 SYGVNS. The V end was cut by 4 bases, the J end by 7 bases, with 17 bases between. CDR3: CASSAPHRGWEQYF. For the CDR3, the DNA is TGTGCCAGCAGTGCCCCTCACCGGGGTTGGGAGCAGTACTTC.

V usage is TRBV9 and J usage is TRBJ1-2; D possibly corresponds to TRBD1 (5 bases). The V and J ends lost 0 bases and 8 bases respectively, with 14 bases between them. Per germline, CDR1 SGDLS and CDR2 YYNGEE. The CDR3 sequence is 14 residues long. The CDR3 protein is CASSVEGQGLGYTF. CDR3 bases: TGTGCCAGCAGCGTAGAGGGGCAGGGTCTAGGCTACACCTTC.

The rearrangement uses TRBV5-1 and TRBJ1-2, with a possible D match to TRBD1 (5 bases). Deletions cut 0 bases from V and 4 bases from J, with 10 bases between. This CDR3 has 14 amino acids. Germline lookup yields CDR1 SGHRS and CDR2 YFSETQ. CDR3 sequence: CASSLEDTRYGYTF. Here the CDR3 DNA reads TGCGCCAGCAGCTTGGAGGACACACGCTATGGCTACACCTTC.

The CDR3 protein is CASSFARGYGYTF. The CDR3 DNA reads TGTGCCAGCAGTTTCGCCAGAGGCTATGGCTACACCTTC. The J gene is TRBJ1-2, the V gene TRBV27, with unresolved D. Germline V gene data show CDR1 as MNHEY and CDR2 as SMNVEV (reference sequence). V lost 3 bases and J lost 4, with 9 bases in between. The CDR3 length is 13 residues.

The chain links TRBV29-1 to TRBJ2-1; TRBD1 matches at 9 bases. The CDR3 runs to 15 residues. V lost 4 bases to trimming and J lost 13 bases; unmatched junction nucleotides: 17. CDR1 is SQVTM and CDR2 is ANQGSEA in the germline V gene. CDR3 region: CSVGLGQGHGLGQFF. In DNA form, the CDR3 reads TGCAGCGTTGGTCTGGGACAGGGCCATGGTTTGGGACAGTTCTTC.

The sample holds one count of this clone. V and J are TRBV20-1 and TRBJ2-7; D not resolved. The CDR3 is 15 residues long. The germline CDR1 and CDR2 sequences are DFQATT and SNEGSKA (reference sequence). Trimming stripped 3 bases from V and 0 bases from J, with 15 bases between. The CDR3 DNA is TGCAGTGCTAGTATTGCTCGAGTAAGCTCCTACGAGCAGTACTTC. Encoded protein: CSASIARVSSYEQYF.

The CDR3 loop is CASSPSQGTEQYF. DNA of the CDR3: TGTGCCAGCTCACCATCACAGGGGACCGAGCAGTACTTC. The V call is TRBV18, the J call TRBJ2-7; the match to TRBD1 covers 7 bases. Germline V CDR1 and CDR2: KGHSH, LQKENI. V trimming: 2 bases; J trimming: 6 bases; junction bases outside the gene matches: 4. The CDR3 contains 13 residues.

This clone was picked up one time. Additional DNA sequences in this sample encode the identical CDR3. The chain links TRBV28 to TRBJ1-6; 9 nucleotides line up with TRBD1. V lost 8 bases and J lost 3; bases outside the gene matches: 8. This CDR3 spans 16 amino acids. Germline values: CDR1 MDHEN, CDR2 SYDVKM. The CDR3 protein is CASSPGTGLYNSPLHF. CDR3 coding DNA: TGTGCCAGCTCCCCCGGGACAGGGCTCTATAATTCACCCCTCCACTTT.

The CDR3 region is CASSGGNEQYF. CDR3 sequence (DNA): TGTGCCAGCAGCGGGGGGAACGAGCAGTACTTC. This chain links TRBV7-3 with TRBJ2-7; the D gene is possibly TRBD2 (6 bases). Trimming removed 5 bases at V and 5 bases at J, with 7 bases between. The CDR3 has 11 residues. The germline V gene has CDR1 SGHTA and CDR2 FQGTGA.